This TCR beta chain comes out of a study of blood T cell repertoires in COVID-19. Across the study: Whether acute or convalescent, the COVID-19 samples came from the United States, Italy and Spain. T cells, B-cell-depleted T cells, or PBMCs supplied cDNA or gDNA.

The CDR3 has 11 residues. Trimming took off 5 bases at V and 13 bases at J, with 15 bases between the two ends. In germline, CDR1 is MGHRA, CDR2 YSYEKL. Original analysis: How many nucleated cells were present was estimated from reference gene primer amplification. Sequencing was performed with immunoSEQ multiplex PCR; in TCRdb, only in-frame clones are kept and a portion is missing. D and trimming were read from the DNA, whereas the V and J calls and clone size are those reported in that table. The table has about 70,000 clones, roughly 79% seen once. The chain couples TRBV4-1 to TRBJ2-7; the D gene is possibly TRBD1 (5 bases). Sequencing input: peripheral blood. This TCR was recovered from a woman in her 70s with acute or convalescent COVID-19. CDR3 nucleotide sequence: TGCGCCAGCAGCTTTAGGGGTATCTCCTACTTC. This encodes CASSFRGISYF.